This TCR beta chain was captured by sequencing in a study of spatial heterogeneity in lung cancer (dated by TCRdb to between 2018 and 2020). Notes on the research overall: Beta-chain transcripts were consistently detected in greater numbers than alpha-chain transcripts, which likely reflected higher beta-chain transcript abundance. At surgery, both alpha and beta chains were TCR-sequenced in roughly 230 tumor regions, fewer than 85 matched nontumor lung samples and a few dozen PBMC samples. In non-small cell lung cancer, the study quantitatively compared TCR alpha and beta repertoires across several tumor regions, matched nontumor lung, and blood. The study linked features of the TCR repertoire to counts of nonsynonymous mutations, which were determined by whole-exome sequencing of tumor tissue. In the raw uncorrected reads, each unique combination of TCR and UMI appeared more than ten times on average. A strong correlation was found between TCR transcript counts in tumor regions and a T cell transcriptional module score from matched bulk RNA-seq.

The protocol used for the library was 5' RACE. The reads were generated on a NextSeq 500. In the TCR library protocol, a unique molecular identifier was attached to each TCR cDNA molecule so that PCR and sequencing errors could be corrected. Turning to the authors' computational methods: TCR identification, UMI-based error correction and CDR3 extraction were performed with Decombinator tools. Expanded TCRs were defined as those above a frequency of 2 per 1,000, corresponding to the top 1% of the tumor frequency distribution. Expanded tumor TCRs were classed as regional if statistically deemed absent (corrected P<0.05) from at least one tumor region, otherwise ubiquitous. Each repertoire was subsampled 100 times to 5,000 TCRs, after which Renyi diversity was computed with the R vegan package. CDR3 similarity networks were built from amino acid triplet string-kernel similarity, with CDR3s being connected when pairwise similarity was above 0.82. Through fastp at Q25 and MiXCR, TCRdb rebuilt clones from the public reads, retaining in-frame beta chains. Every CDR3 protein is listed once, alongside the most common genes and DNA of its rows. The V and J calls and clone size are TCRdb's, not the authors'. Present in this sample are under 5,000 distinct CDR3 sequences, 25% to 30% of which were seen just once. About 26% of the sample rests with the top ten.

What the research found in general, with its limitations: Counts of ubiquitous and regional expanded TCRs correlated with counts of ubiquitous and regional nonsynonymous mutations, respectively. Additional single-cell paired TCR alpha and beta sequencing was considered necessary to confirm, at a functional level, the hypothesis that regional TCRs recognize regional mutations. The tumor nonsynonymous mutation count correlated with the number of expanded intratumoral alpha and beta TCRs. TCR-seq coverage of tumor T cells was estimated at only approximately 7% for alpha chains and approximately 13% for beta chains.

Regarding this clonotype: Its antigen is still unknown. There are no base qualities to consult, and no much larger clone falls within one base.

Interpreted using the paper, the time point label stands for: sample taken at primary tumor resection. The donors were 70 or so patients from the lung TRACERx cohort who had early-stage, untreated non-small cell lung cancer. Whole RNA extracted from tumor and nontumor lung tissue, or from cryopreserved PBMC samples, was used for TCR sequencing without cell sorting. A patient was chosen for TCR sequencing only when enough RNA was available from at least two tumor regions. Tumor and adjacent nontumor lung specimens were reviewed by a lung pathologist before selection. Including cysteine and phenylalanine, the CDR3 has 14 amino acids. The CDR3 DNA has 42 bases and is translated from base 1. V drops 2 bases and J drops 0 bases, leaving 9 bases in between. The CDR1 and CDR2 encoded by the germline V gene (reference sequence) are DFQATT and SNEGSKA.

The receptor comes from a female donor with early-stage non-small cell lung cancer. Sample: lung tumor tissue, taken at surgery. The V gene is TRBV20-1 and the J gene is TRBJ2-3; the D gene is unclear. The CDR3 protein is CSARPLYSTDTQYF. The nucleotide sequence is TGCAGTGCTAGACCGCTGTACAGCACAGATACGCAGTATTTT.